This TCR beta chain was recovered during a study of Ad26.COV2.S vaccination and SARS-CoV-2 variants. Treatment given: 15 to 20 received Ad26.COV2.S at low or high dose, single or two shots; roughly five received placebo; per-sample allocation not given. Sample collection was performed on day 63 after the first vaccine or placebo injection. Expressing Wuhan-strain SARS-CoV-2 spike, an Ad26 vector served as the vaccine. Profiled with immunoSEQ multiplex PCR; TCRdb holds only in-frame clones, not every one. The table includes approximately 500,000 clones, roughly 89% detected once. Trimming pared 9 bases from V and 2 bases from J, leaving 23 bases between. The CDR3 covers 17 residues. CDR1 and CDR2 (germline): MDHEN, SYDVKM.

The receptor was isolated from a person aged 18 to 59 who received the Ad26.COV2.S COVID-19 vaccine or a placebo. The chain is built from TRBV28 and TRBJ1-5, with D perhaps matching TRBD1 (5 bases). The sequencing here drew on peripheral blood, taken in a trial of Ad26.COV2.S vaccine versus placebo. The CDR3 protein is CASIASGLTARNQPQHF. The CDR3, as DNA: TGTGCCAGTATCGCCAGTGGCCTGACAGCCCGCAATCAGCCCCAGCATTTT.